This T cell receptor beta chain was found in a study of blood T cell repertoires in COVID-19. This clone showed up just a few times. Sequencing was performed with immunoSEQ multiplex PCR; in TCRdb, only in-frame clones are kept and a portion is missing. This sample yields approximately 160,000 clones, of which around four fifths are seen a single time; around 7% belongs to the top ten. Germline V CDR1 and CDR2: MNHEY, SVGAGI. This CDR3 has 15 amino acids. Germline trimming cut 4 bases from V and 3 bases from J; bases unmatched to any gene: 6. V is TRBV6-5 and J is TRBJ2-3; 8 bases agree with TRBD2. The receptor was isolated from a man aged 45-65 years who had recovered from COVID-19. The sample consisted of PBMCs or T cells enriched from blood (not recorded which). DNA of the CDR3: TGTGCCAGCAGTTCGAGCGGGGGTAGGACAGATACGCAGTATTTT. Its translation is CASSSSGGRTDTQYF.